These T cell receptor beta chains were read from a single sample in a study of blood T cell repertoires in COVID-19. Assay used: immunoSEQ multiplex PCR; TCRdb lists only in-frame clones, some missing. The data show 230,000 or so clones, with around 89% seen just once and roughly 2.7% held by the top ten. Specimen: PBMCs or T cells enriched from blood (not recorded which). These receptors were taken from a woman in her twenties or thirties who had recovered from COVID-19. Both conserved end residues are part of each CDR3. For some rows the clone size is stated as once, few or many, or as a class when expanded; others skip it.

cdr3_length,clone_size,v_call,j_call,cdr3_aa
14,few,TRBV2,TRBJ1-4,CASYTGETDEKLFF
15,NA,TRBV7-6,TRBJ2-2,CASSSTSGRSGELFF
15,NA,TRBV5-1,TRBJ1-2,CASSFAQTGEYGYTF
16,NA,TRBV19,TRBJ1-5,CASSIGDRGPLTAQHF
15,NA,TRBV7-8,TRBJ1-1,CASSGYRAMNTEAFF
18,NA,TRBV11-2,TRBJ1-1,CASSSYADRGKRDTEAFF
17,NA,TRBV4-3,TRBJ2-3,CASSQEFRGVVTDTQYF
16,NA,TRBV2,TRBJ2-7,CASSELGAGAPYEQYF
15,NA,TRBV19,TRBJ1-5,CASSIAGGSNQPQHF
15,NA,TRBV5-1,TRBJ1-1,CASSRGTGSNTEAFF
13,NA,TRBV2,TRBJ1-1,CASSGRGNTEAFF
15,NA,TRBV7-9,TRBJ1-4,CASSAIGTRNEKLFF
15,NA,TRBV9,TRBJ2-2,CASSVRTGDTGELFF
17,NA,TRBV11-2,TRBJ1-3,CASSLEGSLNSGNTIYF
15,NA,TRBV27,TRBJ1-6,CASSLSGQGISPLHF
15,once,TRBV7-9,TRBJ2-2,CASSPWDRGTGELFF
19,few,TRBV5-1,TRBJ2-2,CASSPRGGLAGRFTGELFF
12,NA,TRBV3-1/TRBV3-2,TRBJ1-1,CASSRQLSEAFF
17,NA,TRBV5-1,TRBJ1-3,CASSLGQGRFAGNTIYF
14,NA,TRBV5-5,TRBJ1-1,CASSLRRANTEAFF
16,NA,TRBV7-6,TRBJ2-1,CASSLHASGVLSEQFF
15,few,TRBV7-8,TRBJ1-3,CASSLLGDPGNTIYF
14,NA,TRBV4-3,TRBJ2-7,CASSQDPSSYEQYF
15,NA,TRBV10-3,TRBJ1-2,CAISDRQEANYGYTF
15,NA,TRBV5-1,TRBJ1-4,CASSPLAGPGEKLFF
12,once,TRBV7-6,TRBJ2-1,CASSEGADEQFF
17,once,TRBV4-2,TRBJ2-1,CASSQDRTSGGYNEQFF
14,NA,TRBV4-3,TRBJ2-7,CASSQDGSAYEQYF
16,NA,TRBV13,TRBJ2-1,CASSLGAGGAYNEQFF
15,NA,TRBV6-2/TRBV6-3,TRBJ2-7,CASSYPREVPYEQYF
17,NA,TRBV7-2,TRBJ1-6,CASSLTLGVLYNSPLHF
14,NA,TRBV7-8,TRBJ1-4,CASRQTENNEKLFF
13,NA,TRBV2,TRBJ1-2,CASSETDNYGYTF
13,NA,TRBV7-8,TRBJ2-1,CASSLVGRGQQFF
15,NA,TRBV2,TRBJ1-4,CASREETGHNEKLFF
16,NA,TRBV9,TRBJ2-7,CASSPGGGQGFYEQYF
16,many,TRBV5-8,TRBJ2-2,CASSPRQGATTGELFF
14,NA,TRBV5-6,TRBJ2-5,CASSSGGAGETQYF
12,NA,TRBV12-3/TRBV12-4,TRBJ1-2,CASSLRGSGYTF
13,NA,TRBV5-4,TRBJ2-1,CASSLGGMMKQFF
13,NA,TRBV7-3,TRBJ1-1,CASSLSSLTEAFF
13,NA,TRBV14,TRBJ1-2,CASSPLLNYGYTF
13,few,TRBV12-3/TRBV12-4,TRBJ1-2,CASSPTGEYGYTF
16,NA,TRBV7-6,TRBJ2-1,CASSLAPSTVYNEQFF
15,once,TRBV11-2,TRBJ2-4,CASSGLRGAKNIQYF
16,NA,TRBV4-1,TRBJ2-1,CASSQIGTHLKNEQFF
13,few,TRBV27,TRBJ1-2,CASSFGRADGYTF
14,few,TRBV11-2,TRBJ1-1,CASSFDGQGTEAFF
11,NA,TRBV12-3/TRBV12-4,TRBJ1-2,CASSPGYGYTF
14,NA,TRBV4-3,TRBJ2-3,CASSRQSSTDTQYF
12,NA,TRBV7-2,TRBJ2-7,CASSLTRGEQYF